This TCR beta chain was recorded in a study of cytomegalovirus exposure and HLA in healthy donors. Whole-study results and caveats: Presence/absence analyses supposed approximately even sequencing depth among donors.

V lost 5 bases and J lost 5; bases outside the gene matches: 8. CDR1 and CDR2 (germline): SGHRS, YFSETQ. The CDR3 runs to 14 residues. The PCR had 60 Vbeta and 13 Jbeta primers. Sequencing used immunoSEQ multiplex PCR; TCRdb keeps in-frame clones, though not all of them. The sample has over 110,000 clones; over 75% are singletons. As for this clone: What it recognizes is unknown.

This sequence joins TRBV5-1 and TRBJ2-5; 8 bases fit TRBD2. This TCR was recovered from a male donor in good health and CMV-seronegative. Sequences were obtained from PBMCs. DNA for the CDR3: TGCGCCAGCAGTGGAGCGGGAGATGGGGAGACCCAGTACTTC. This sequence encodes CASSGAGDGETQYF.